One sample yielded the 21 T cell receptor beta chains listed below, sequenced in a study of CD8+CD57+ T cells in acquired aplastic anemia. Patients chosen for sequencing had CD8+CD57+ cells that had expanded, as shown by flow cytometry. The study profiled TCR beta VDJ and CDR3 using genomic DNA as template. TCRdb reprocessed the reads via MiXCR and lists one record per CDR3 protein. The sample has 200,000 to 250,000 distinct CDR3 sequences; more than 40% are singletons. The sample comprised sorted CD4+, CD8+, or CD8+CD57+ T cells (not recorded which) from PBMCs. The source of these receptors is a human donor with aplastic anemia.

Many counts were recorded for this clonotype. The chain joins TRBV5-1 to TRBJ1-3, with D possibly being TRBD1 (6 bases). This CDR3 region has 15 residues. Germline V gene sequence: CDR1 SGHRS, CDR2 YFSETQ. The V gene lost 4 bases and the J gene lost 0 bases, with 11 bases spanning the gap. This chain's CDR3 is CASSIGQSSGNTIYF. The DNA of the CDR3 is TGCGCCAGCAGCATAGGACAGAGCTCTGGAAACACCATATATTTT.

The rearrangement joins TRBV19 to TRBJ1-6; TRBD1 agrees at 8 bases. The CDR3 contains 15 residues. Unmatched junction bases numbered 5, after V lost 0 bases and J lost 10 bases. Per the germline V gene, CDR1 is LNHDA and CDR2 is SQIVND (reference sequence). This CDR3 reads CASSIDTTGASPLHF. The DNA for the CDR3 is TGTGCCAGTAGTATAGATACGACAGGGGCCTCACCCCTCCACTTT. Together with reference TRBV19 and TRBJ1-6, the CDR3 gives the full variable domain: DGGITQSPKYLFRKEGQNVTLSCEQNLNHDAMYWYRQDPGQGLRLIYYSQIVNDFQKGDIAEGYSVSREKKESFPLTVTSAQKNPTAFYLCASSIDTTGASPLHFGNGTRLTVT.

This chain links TRBV10-1 with TRBJ2-7, with 8 bases fitting TRBD1. The CDR3 runs to 13 residues. Germline V gene lookup returns CDR1 WNHNN and CDR2 SYGVQD (reference sequence). V lost 8 bases, J lost 2 bases, and 5 bases stayed unmatched. The CDR3 region is CASLDRGPYEQYF. DNA of the CDR3: TGCGCCAGCCTAGACAGGGGACCCTACGAGCAGTACTTC.

The CDR3: CASSPGVETQYF. The CDR3 DNA follows: TGTGCCAGCAGCCCCGGCGTAGAGACCCAGTACTTC. The gene calls are TRBV7-8 and TRBJ2-5, with D unresolved. CDR3 length: 12 amino acids. The V and J ends lost 5 bases and 4 bases respectively, with 8 bases between them. Per the germline V gene, CDR1 is SGHVS and CDR2 is FQNEAQ.

A single count supports this clonotype. This may arise from a read error, as a much more abundant clone is one base away. The genes are TRBV5-1 and TRBJ1-1, with D possibly matching TRBD1 (5 bases). There are 13 residues in the CDR3. Germline V gene sequence: CDR1 SGHRS, CDR2 YFSETQ. CDR3 loop: CASGSQENTEAFF. CDR3 DNA: TGTGCCAGCGGCTCACAGGAGAACACTGAAGCTTTCTTT.

The chain couples TRBV6-2 or TRBV6-3 to TRBJ1-1, with TRBD1 matching 8 bases. With V trimmed by 7 bases and J by 1 base, 5 bases remained unmatched. The germline V gene has CDR1 MNHEY and CDR2 SVGEGT. CDR3 length equals 14 residues. CDR3 in amino acids: CASTAGTGNTEAFF. The CDR3 bases are TGTGCCAGCACCGCGGGGACAGGGAACACTGAAGCTTTCTTT.

This clonotype was recorded many times. CDR3 protein: CASSIDRGTYEQYF. Here the CDR3 DNA reads TGTGCCAGCAGTATTGACAGGGGGACCTACGAGCAGTACTTC. This sequence joins TRBV12-3 or TRBV12-4 and TRBJ2-7; TRBD1 matches at 9 bases. Losses at the gene ends were 5 bases for V and 2 bases for J; bases not matched to a gene: 4. The CDR3 totals 14 residues.

V and J are TRBV7-2 and TRBJ2-7; tentatively, D is TRBD2 (6 bases). The germline V gene encodes CDR1 SGHTA and CDR2 FQGNSA. The germline V and J ends were trimmed by 1 base and 8 bases, with 12 bases remaining between them. The CDR3 spans 13 residues. CDR3 sequence reads: CASSLVEAGKQYF. The CDR3 DNA reads as TGTGCCAGCAGCTTAGTGGAGGCGGGGAAGCAGTACTTC. The full variable domain, its missing parts supplied by reference TRBV7-2 and TRBJ2-7, is GAGVSQSPSNKVTEKGKDVELRCDPISGHTALYWYRQSLGQGLEFLIYFQGNSAPDKSGLPSDRFSAERTGGSVSTLTIQRTQQEDSAVYLCASSLVEAGKQYFGPGTRLTVT.

This clonotype was counted once. This may be a read error, as it is one base from a much larger clone. Because it lacks the conserved phenylalanine or tryptophan at the end, this CDR3 is likely a read error. The chain recombines TRBV15 with TRBJ2-1; maybe TRBD2 (5 bases). The CDR3 has 16 amino acids. Germline V lookup: CDR1 LNHNV, CDR2 YYDKDF (reference sequence). The CDR3 bases are TGTGCCACCAGCAGAGTCAGAGACTACGGCTACAGTGAGCAGTTCTCC. It yields the protein CATSRVRDYGYSEQFS.

This clonotype was seen many times. This rearrangement joins TRBV2 to TRBJ2-1; 9 nucleotides agree with TRBD2. The V segment lost 8 bases and the J segment 8 bases; nucleotides outside the gene matches: 16. The CDR3 runs 16 residues. The germline V gene has CDR1 SNHLY and CDR2 FYNNEI. This CDR3 is CASPSEGGREDDEQFF. The CDR3 region has the DNA TGTGCCAGCCCTAGCGAGGGCGGGAGGGAAGACGATGAGCAGTTCTTC.

The chain has TRBV29-1 and TRBJ1-1; perhaps TRBD1 as D (6 bases). Trimming shortened V by 1 base and J by 4 bases, and 10 bases separated the two germline ends. The germline CDR1 and CDR2 sequences are SQVTM and ANQGSEA. This CDR3 spans 13 amino acids. CDR3 loop: CSVEGGGATEAFF. The CDR3 DNA is TGCAGCGTTGAAGGGGGGGGGGCCACTGAAGCTTTCTTT.

Many counts were recorded for this clonotype. The chain recombines TRBV30 with TRBJ1-1; D gene uncertain. V shed 1 base and J shed 8 bases, with 8 bases lying between them. The CDR3 covers 11 residues. From germline, CDR1 is GTSNPN and CDR2 SVGIG (reference sequence). CDR3 DNA sequence: TGTGCCTGGAGTGCCGCTGGGGAAGCTTTCTTT. Its protein product is CAWSAAGEAFF.

Remarks on this clonotype: It may be a read error: a sequence one base away is much more abundant. The rearrangement uses TRBV6-4 and TRBJ2-1, with TRBD2 matching 10 bases. With 6 bases clipped from V and 7 bases from J, the junction kept 6 bases outside the gene matches. The CDR3 extends over 14 amino acids. Germline CDR1 reads MRHNA; CDR2 reads SNTAGT. The CDR3 DNA reads as TGTGCCAGCAGCGGACCAGCGGGGGGGAATGAGCAGTTCTTC. The encoded protein is CASSGPAGGNEQFF.

In regard to this clonotype: A read error may produce the germline difference seen at one junction end. The V and J genes are TRBV10-3 and TRBJ2-7, with D unclear. The CDR3 has 14 residues. Germline-derived CDR1 and CDR2 are ENHRY and SYGVKD. This CDR3 reads CASSYQPEWYEQYF. The CDR3, as DNA: TGTGCCAGCAGTTACCAGCCGGAGTGGTACGAGCAGTACTTC.

V usage is TRBV5-4 and J usage is TRBJ2-3; D may be TRBD1 or TRBD2 (5 bases each). CDR1 is SGHNT, CDR2 YYREEE, per germline (reference sequence). This CDR3 region has 14 residues. V gave up 4 bases and J gave up 2 bases, with 11 bases separating them. The CDR3, as DNA: TGTGCCAGCAGCCCCGGGGCCGACACAGATACGCAGTATTTT. It yields the protein CASSPGADTDTQYF.

This clonotype was recorded a few times. The J gene is TRBJ2-7, the V gene TRBV2; no definite D call. Deletions cut 4 bases from V and 3 bases from J, with 7 bases between. The CDR3 length is 12 residues. In germline, CDR1 is SNHLY, CDR2 FYNNEI. The CDR3 DNA is TGTGCCAGCAGTGGCCGTCTCTACGAGCAGTACTTC. This codes for CASSGRLYEQYF.

This clonotype was observed at least ten times. The V gene is TRBV2, the J gene TRBJ1-5; D perhaps matches TRBD1 (5 bases). Germline V lookup: CDR1 SNHLY, CDR2 FYNNEI. The length of the CDR3 is 16 residues. V was pared by 6 bases and J by 0 bases, with 15 bases between. CDR3 sequence reads: CASRDGGMGSNQPQHF. Written as DNA, the CDR3 is TGTGCCAGCAGGGATGGGGGTATGGGTAGCAATCAGCCCCAGCATTTT.

The table lists this clonotype with a few counts. The J gene is TRBJ1-4, the V gene TRBV29-1, with D possibly TRBD1 on 5 matching bases. Trimming left V 3 bases short and J 6 bases short, with 5 bases between. CDR1 is SQVTM, CDR2 ANQGSEA, per germline. The CDR3 is made up of 11 amino acids. This chain's CDR3 is CSVDRDEKLFF. CDR3 coding DNA: TGCAGCGTTGACAGGGATGAAAAACTGTTTTTT.

There are many counts of this clonotype. This chain connects TRBV2 to TRBJ2-7; TRBD1 is a possible D gene (6 bases). CDR3 length: 14 amino acids. V lost 4 bases and J 1 base, leaving 11 bases between the germline ends. Germline CDR1 is SNHLY and CDR2 is FYNNEI. The CDR3 loop reads CASSADSSSYEQYF. The DNA for the CDR3 is TGTGCCAGCAGTGCGGACAGTTCGTCCTACGAGCAGTACTTC.

The chain links TRBV6-6 to TRBJ2-7; D remains ambiguous. The V end lost 0 bases, the J end lost 2 bases, and 8 bases lay between the germline ends. The V gene's germline CDR1 is MNHNY and CDR2 SVGAGI (reference sequence). The CDR3 is 14 amino acids. The CDR3 region is CASSYSVAPYEQYF. The DNA of the CDR3 is TGTGCCAGCAGTTACTCAGTGGCTCCCTACGAGCAGTACTTC.

This clonotype came up a few times. The genes are TRBV20-1 and TRBJ2-7; D not resolved. This CDR3 has 12 residues. Germline CDR1 DFQATT, CDR2 SNEGSKA (reference sequence). The V gene lost 5 bases and the J gene lost 5 bases, with 13 bases spanning the gap. The CDR3 loop is CSAPLWSDEQYF. CDR3 nucleotide sequence: TGCAGTGCTCCCCTATGGTCAGACGAGCAGTACTTC.